One TCR beta chain is described in this entry. Its specificity is unknown. These data belong to a study of T cells in tumors after PD-1 blockade. Looking at the study overall: Patients had no prior checkpoint blockade, systemic immunosuppressants, or anti-cancer therapy within 4 weeks. Daily vismodegib 150 mg continued in a subset of anti-PD-1-treated patients. Whole-study findings and limits: Some novel exhausted tumor clones appeared in pre-treatment blood, suggesting peripheral recruitment.

The assay was immunoSEQ multiplex PCR, and TCRdb's table has in-frame clones only and misses some. The sample holds approximately 48,000 clones, about 85% seen once. The CDR3 spans 15 residues. V dropped 5 bases and J dropped 3; count of bases not matched to a gene: 9. Germline V lookup: CDR1 SEHNR, CDR2 FQNEAQ (reference sequence). Genomic DNA template from tumor biopsies or peripheral blood, roughly 616 ng to 6,500 ng input. The gene calls are TRBV7-9 and TRBJ2-7, with 8 bases identical to TRBD2. The source is a human donor with basal cell carcinoma. The starting material was PBMCs, obtained before anti-PD-1 treatment. CDR3 sequence reads: CASSQIGTRYYEQYF. CDR3 DNA sequence: TGTGCCAGCAGCCAGATCGGGACTAGATACTACGAGCAGTACTTC.